Sequencing of this TCR beta chain was carried out in a study of blood T cell repertoires in COVID-19. Method: immunoSEQ multiplex PCR; TCRdb's copy keeps in-frame clones and lacks some. The sample records 30,000 to 40,000 clones, over 75% being singletons. The CDR3 is made up of 13 amino acids. V lost 8 bases, J lost 7 bases, and 7 bases stayed unmatched. Sequencing was carried out using peripheral blood. The chain couples TRBV12-3 or TRBV12-4 to TRBJ2-3, with 9 bases matching TRBD1. This TCR came from a man aged 65-85 years with active COVID-19. CDR3 sequence reads: CASGTGGANTQYF. DNA for the CDR3: TGTGCCAGCGGAACAGGGGGCGCAAATACGCAGTATTTT.